The following is a TCR beta chain sequence with its context. Its specificity is not known. Extractions gave at least 6 micrograms of total RNA per sample. This sample is part of a study of blood T cells in healthy people across ages. The CDR3 sequence is 14 residues long. After removal of 6 bases from V and 4 bases from J, the junction contained 10 bases not matched to a gene. Germline CDR1 reads SQVTM; CDR2 reads ANQGSEA. The authors ran a second PCR of about 7 to 12 cycles using a sample-barcoded 5' primer and a J-beta primer mix. TCRdb fed the 5' RACE reads into MiXCR, producing one record per CDR3 protein. The sample records around 1,100,000 distinct CDR3 sequences, less than 45% being singletons. Study-wide results and limits: In long-lived donors, naive CD4+ cell counts and diversity exceeded those of aged donors.

The receptor's source is a man between 18 and 35 years old in good health. This sequence joins TRBV29-1 and TRBJ1-2; 8 positions agree with TRBD1. The sequencing input was blood. Here the CDR3 reads CSVLQDRVGYGYTF. The CDR3 nucleotides are TGCAGCGTACTCCAGGACAGGGTGGGCTATGGCTACACCTTC.